This T cell receptor (beta chain) was identified in a study of cytomegalovirus exposure and HLA in healthy donors. Both 60 Vbeta primers and 13 Jbeta primers went into the PCR. Profiled with immunoSEQ multiplex PCR; TCRdb holds only in-frame clones, not every one. The data hold 130,000 to 150,000 clones, with roughly 80% observed a single time. About this clone: The antigen is not known.

Study-wide results and caveats: Reportedly, cytomegalovirus status was diagnosed with high sensitivity and specificity. Common viral pathogens seemed to be connected with several of the most significant clusters, according to a later analysis.

This TCR was sampled from a woman aged 45-65 years in good health and CMV-seronegative. The sequenced sample was PBMCs.

CDR3 protein: CASRRGGNQETQYF. DNA for the CDR3: TGTGCCAGTAGACGGGGGGGGAACCAAGAGACCCAGTACTTC. The rearrangement joins TRBV19 to TRBJ2-5, with 8 bases lining up with TRBD2. The germline gives CDR1 LNHDA, CDR2 SQIVND (reference sequence). The CDR3 consists of 14 residues. J gave up 0 bases and V 6 bases, and 3 bases lay outside the gene matches.